This TCR beta chain derives from a study of blood T cell repertoires in COVID-19 (dated by TCRdb to 2018 to 2021). With regard to the full study: Collaborator samples came from the United States, Italy and Spain and covered acute and convalescent phases of COVID-19. The material from the prospective study consisted of cDNA or gDNA derived from T cells, B-cell-depleted T cells, or PBMCs. The dataset comprised deeply sampled blood TCRbeta repertoires from subjects exposed to, actively infected with, or recovered from COVID-19. The repertoires were made available in a free public database intended to serve as a resource for research on the immune response to SARS-CoV-2. The samples were drawn from two sources: the first 160 participants of the ongoing ImmuneRACE study, and 1,254 subjects contributed by 6 global collaborators. Sample metadata almost always included a de-identified subject ID, COVID-19 status, age in years and sex. Where HLA class I and class II types were available, the types were taken from metadata supplied by the sample provider, not from assay-based typing.

The CDR3, from cysteine to phenylalanine, totals 14 residues. The kept DNA is CDR3 alone, 42 bases in frame from the first base. CDR1 and CDR2 were assigned from the germline V gene as SQVTM and ANQGSEA. Clipping removes 8 bases from V and 5 bases from J, with 11 as the unmatched junction base count. What the authors observed across the whole study: The amount of clinical and demographic metadata varied by source and participant and was provided uncurated.

The immunoSEQ Assay, a bias-controlled multiplex PCR, was used to amplify TCRbeta CDR3 regions from genomic DNA. In the paper's pipeline: The number of nucleated cells in each sample was estimated from the amplification of reference gene primers within the assay. Sequence reads were collapsed and filtered to measure the absolute abundance of every unique TCRbeta CDR3 rearrangement. For each sample, productive Simpson clonality was calculated as the square root of Simpson's diversity index across productive rearrangements. Imported from immuneACCESS, the table was reduced by TCRdb to in-frame sequences with V and J called. These copies leave out some clones; in studies compared against another copy, an unresolved V gene accounts for under half, and the cause of the remainder is not known. The V and J calls and clone size were taken over from that table, and D and trimming were inferred from the DNA. The table for this sample lists about 240,000 clones; roughly four fifths of them were counted only once. The ten largest account for about 3.8% of the sample.

Enrolling through a virtual design, the prospective study's participants ranged in age from roughly 18 to 100 years and lived across 24 United States geographic areas. Cohort assignment in the prospective study relied on participant-reported clinical history from a screening survey and a study questionnaire. Exposed participants had been in contact, within 2 weeks of entering the study, with a person who had a PCR-confirmed or clinician-diagnosed case of COVID-19. Each participant in the prospective study had whole blood, serum and a nasopharyngeal or oropharyngeal swab collected by mobile phlebotomists. Prospective study participants could optionally give additional blood draws and questionnaires over an approximately 2-month period. Before DNA extraction, blood samples from the prospective study were shipped at room temperature or frozen. This clone has more than one count but fewer than ten. The target of this receptor is not known. Base qualities are not at hand, and no much larger clone is one base apart.

This chain is built from TRBV29-1 and TRBJ2-1; 8 junctional bases match TRBD2. This TCR was recovered from a woman aged 40 to 50 who had been exposed to COVID-19. What was sequenced was PBMCs or T cells enriched from blood (not recorded which). This receptor has the CDR3 CSPRGLAGNNEQFF. The nucleotide sequence reads as follows: TGCAGCCCACGGGGTCTAGCGGGCAACAATGAGCAGTTCTTC.